Below, 8 T cell receptor beta chains from the same sample are listed, as sequenced in a study of technical replicates of blood from several donors. Clones were read by immunoSEQ multiplex PCR, and TCRdb kept only the in-frame ones, dropping some. The sample holds 65,000 to 95,000 clones, 97% seen once. Specimen: T cells isolated from PBMCs. The receptors derive from a human donor in good health.

The rearrangement uses TRBV2 and TRBJ1-1; 9 bases are a match to TRBD1. The CDR3 is made up of 17 amino acids. The ends lost 4 bases at V and 8 bases at J; junction bases unmatched: 17. Germline V lookup: CDR1 SNHLY, CDR2 FYNNEI. In DNA form, the CDR3 reads TGTGCCAGCAGTGCGGCCGGACAGGGGTTCGGAACAGGGGAAGCTTTCTTT. This encodes CASSAAGQGFGTGEAFF.

V gene TRBV4-2 combines with J gene TRBJ2-7; 13 bases agree with TRBD2. CDR3 size: 15 residues. The germline V gene has CDR1 LGHNA and CDR2 YNFKEQ. Losses at the gene ends were 4 bases for V and 3 bases for J; bases not matched to a gene: 3. Written as DNA, the CDR3 is TGTGCCAGCAGCCCCGGACTAGCGGGAGACTACGAGCAGTACTTC. Translation: CASSPGLAGDYEQYF.

Only one count was recorded for this clone. The chain recombines TRBV30 with TRBJ1-5, with a possible D match to TRBD1 (6 bases). V lost 1 base and J 5 bases, leaving 12 bases between the germline ends. Germline values: CDR1 GTSNPN, CDR2 SVGIG (reference sequence). The CDR3 consists of 14 residues. The CDR3 here is CAWSGGQPDQPQHF. In DNA form, the CDR3 reads TGTGCCTGGAGTGGGGGACAACCAGATCAGCCCCAGCATTTT. Looking up the rest from reference TRBV30 and TRBJ1-5 gives the full variable domain: SQTIHQWPATLVQPVGSPLSLECTVEGTSNPNLYWYRQAAGRGLQLLFYSVGIGQISSEVPQNLSASRPQDRQFILSSKKLLLSDSGFYLCAWSGGQPDQPQHFGDGTRLSIL.

The rearrangement joins TRBV6-5 to TRBJ1-1; weak D call: TRBD1 (6 bases). Between the trimmed V and J ends, which lost 5 bases and 1 base, there was a span of 11 bases. The length of the CDR3 is 14 residues. Germline V gives CDR1 MNHEY, CDR2 SVGAGI. The CDR3 here is CASSKQGRNTEAFF. The CDR3 nucleotides are TGTGCCAGCAGTAAACAGGGCAGGAACACTGAAGCTTTCTTT.

This clone came up once. The chain recombines TRBV27 with TRBJ2-7; TRBD2 agrees at 10 bases. Germline loops: CDR1 MNHEY, CDR2 SMNVEV (reference sequence). The CDR3 runs to 13 residues. The trim removed 5 bases at V and 3 bases at J, leaving 1 base unmatched. In nucleotides, the CDR3 is TGTGCCAGCAGTAGCGGGAGGGGCTACGAGCAGTACTTC. Its protein product is CASSSGRGYEQYF.

The gene calls are TRBV28 and TRBJ1-3; D perhaps matches TRBD1 (6 bases). CDR1 MDHEN and CDR2 SYDVKM come from the germline V gene. The ends were cut back, 5 bases at V and 8 bases at J, with 16 bases in the middle. This CDR3 spans 14 amino acids. The CDR3 DNA reads as TGTGCCAGCAGTCCAGACAGGTGGCTAGACACCATATATTTT. This gives the protein CASSPDRWLDTIYF.

The rearrangement joins TRBV7-2 to TRBJ2-3; 10 bases agree with TRBD2. The germline V gene has CDR1 SGHTA and CDR2 FQGNSA. Germline trimming cut 5 bases from V and 3 bases from J; bases unmatched to any gene: 5. The CDR3 loop spans 15 amino acids. This CDR3 is CASSTASGSTDTQYF. As DNA, the CDR3 is TGTGCCAGCAGCACCGCTAGCGGGAGTACAGATACGCAGTATTTT.

The chain combines TRBV4-2 with TRBJ2-1; D is perhaps TRBD2 (5 bases). V was shortened by 1 base and J by 5 bases, with 9 bases between the two germline ends. This CDR3 comprises 14 residues. From germline, CDR1 is LGHNA and CDR2 YNFKEQ. The DNA for the CDR3 is TGTGCCAGCAGCCAAGTGGAGGCGGACAATGAGCAGTTCTTC. As protein: CASSQVEADNEQFF.